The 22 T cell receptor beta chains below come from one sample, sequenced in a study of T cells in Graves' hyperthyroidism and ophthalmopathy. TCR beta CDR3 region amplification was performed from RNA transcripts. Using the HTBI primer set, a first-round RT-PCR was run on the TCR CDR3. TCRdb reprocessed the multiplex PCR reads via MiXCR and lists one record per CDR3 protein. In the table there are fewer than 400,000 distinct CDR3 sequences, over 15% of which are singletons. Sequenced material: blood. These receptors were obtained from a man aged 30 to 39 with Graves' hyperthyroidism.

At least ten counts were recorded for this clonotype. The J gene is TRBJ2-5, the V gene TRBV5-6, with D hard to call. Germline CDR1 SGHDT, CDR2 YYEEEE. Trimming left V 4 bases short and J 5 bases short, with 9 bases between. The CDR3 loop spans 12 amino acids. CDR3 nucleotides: TGTGCCAGCAGCCTAAATCTCGAGACCCAGTACTTC. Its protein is CASSLNLETQYF.

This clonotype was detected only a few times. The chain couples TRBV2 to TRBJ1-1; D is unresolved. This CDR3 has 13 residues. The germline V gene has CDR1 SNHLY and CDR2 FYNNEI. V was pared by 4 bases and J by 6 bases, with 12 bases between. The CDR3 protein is CASSVIQVAEAFF. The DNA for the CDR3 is TGTGCCAGCAGTGTAATTCAGGTTGCTGAAGCTTTCTTT.

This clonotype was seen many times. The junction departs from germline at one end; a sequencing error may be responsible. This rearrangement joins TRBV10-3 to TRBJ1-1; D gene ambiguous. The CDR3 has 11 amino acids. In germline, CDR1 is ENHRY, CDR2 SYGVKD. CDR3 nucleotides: TGTGCCACCAGTGTGAACACTGAAGCTTTCTTT. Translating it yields CATSVNTEAFF.

CDR3 nucleotide sequence: TGTGCCACCCAAACAGGGAATGAAGCTTTCTTT. This gives the protein CATQTGNEAFF. The chain uses TRBV27 and TRBJ1-1; tentatively, D is TRBD1 (6 bases). The CDR3 totals 11 residues. V lost 10 bases and J lost 7, with 13 bases in between. Germline assignment: CDR1 MNHEY and CDR2 SMNVEV (reference sequence).

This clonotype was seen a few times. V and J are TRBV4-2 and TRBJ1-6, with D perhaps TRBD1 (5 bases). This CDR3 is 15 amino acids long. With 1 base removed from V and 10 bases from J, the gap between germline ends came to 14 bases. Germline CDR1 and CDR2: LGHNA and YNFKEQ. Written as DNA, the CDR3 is TGTGCCAGCAGCCAAGGAGTCTCCGGGGCCTCACCCCTCCACTTT. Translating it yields CASSQGVSGASPLHF.

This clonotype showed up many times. The CDR3 spells CASSGLAGGPGFGELFF. For the CDR3, the DNA is TGTGCCAGCAGTGGACTAGCGGGAGGGCCTGGGTTCGGGGAGCTGTTTTTT. The V call is TRBV12-3 or TRBV12-4, the J call TRBJ2-2; 15 bases are a match to TRBD2. V lost 5 bases and J lost 7; bases outside the gene matches: 8. The CDR3 has 17 amino acids.

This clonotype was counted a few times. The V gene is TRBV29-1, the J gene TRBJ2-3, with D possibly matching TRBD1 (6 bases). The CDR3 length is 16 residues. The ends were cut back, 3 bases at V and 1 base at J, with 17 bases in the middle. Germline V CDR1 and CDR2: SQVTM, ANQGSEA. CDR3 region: CSVEGARLAGTDTQYF. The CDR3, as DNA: TGCAGCGTTGAGGGGGCCCGGCTAGCTGGCACAGATACGCAGTATTTT.

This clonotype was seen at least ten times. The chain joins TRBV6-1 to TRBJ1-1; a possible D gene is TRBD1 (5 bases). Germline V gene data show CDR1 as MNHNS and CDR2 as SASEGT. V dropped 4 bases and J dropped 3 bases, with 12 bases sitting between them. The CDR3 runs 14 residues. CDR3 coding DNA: TGTGCCAGCAGTGGATGGGGCTGGGACACTGAAGCTTTCTTT. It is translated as CASSGWGWDTEAFF.

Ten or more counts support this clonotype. CDR3 sequence: CASGLALSTNEKLFF. In DNA, the CDR3 is TGTGCTAGTGGTTTGGCCTTATCAACTAATGAAAAACTGTTTTTT. V gene TRBV12-5 combines with J gene TRBJ1-4, with no clear D. Germline V CDR1 and CDR2: LGHNT, FRNRAP. This CDR3 comprises 15 residues. The V and J ends lost 1 base and 0 bases respectively, with 6 bases between them.

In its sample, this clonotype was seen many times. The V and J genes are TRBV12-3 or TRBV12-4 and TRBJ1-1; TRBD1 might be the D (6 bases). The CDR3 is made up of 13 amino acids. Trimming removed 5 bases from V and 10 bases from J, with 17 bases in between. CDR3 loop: CASSLGGGVVAFF. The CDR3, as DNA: TGTGCCAGCAGTCTAGGGGGTGGAGTGGTAGCTTTCTTT.

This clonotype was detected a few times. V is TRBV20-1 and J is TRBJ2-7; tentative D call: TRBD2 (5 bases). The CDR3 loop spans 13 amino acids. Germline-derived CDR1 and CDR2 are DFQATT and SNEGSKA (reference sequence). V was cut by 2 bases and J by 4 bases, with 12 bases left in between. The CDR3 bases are TGCAGTGCTAGATTCCCTCGGGGATACGAGCAGTACTTC. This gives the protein CSARFPRGYEQYF.

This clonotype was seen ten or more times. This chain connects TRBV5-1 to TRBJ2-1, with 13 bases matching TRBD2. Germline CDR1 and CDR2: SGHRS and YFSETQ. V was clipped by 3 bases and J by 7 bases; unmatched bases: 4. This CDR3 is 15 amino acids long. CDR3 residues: CASSWTSGSGNEQFF. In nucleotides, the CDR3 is TGCGCCAGCAGCTGGACTAGCGGGAGTGGTAATGAGCAGTTCTTC. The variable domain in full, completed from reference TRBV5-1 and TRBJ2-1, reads KAGVTQTPRYLIKTRGQQVTLSCSPISGHRSVSWYQQTPGQGLQFLFEYFSETQRNKGNFPGRFSGRQFSNSRSEMNVSTLELGDSALYLCASSWTSGSGNEQFFGPGTRLTVL.

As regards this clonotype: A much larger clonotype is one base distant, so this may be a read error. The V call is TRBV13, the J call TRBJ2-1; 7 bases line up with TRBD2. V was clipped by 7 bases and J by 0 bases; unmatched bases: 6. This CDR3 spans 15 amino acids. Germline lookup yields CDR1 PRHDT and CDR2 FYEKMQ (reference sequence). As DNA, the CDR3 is TGTGCCAGCAACCACACTAGCGCCTCCTACAATGAGCAGTTCTTC. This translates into CASNHTSASYNEQFF.

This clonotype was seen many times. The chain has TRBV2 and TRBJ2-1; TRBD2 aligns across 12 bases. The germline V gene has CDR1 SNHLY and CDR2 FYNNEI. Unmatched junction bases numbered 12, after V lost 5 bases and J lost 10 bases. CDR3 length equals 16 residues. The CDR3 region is CASSLETSGSVDEQFF. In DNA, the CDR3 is TGTGCCAGCAGTCTTGAGACTAGCGGGAGTGTGGACGAGCAGTTCTTC.

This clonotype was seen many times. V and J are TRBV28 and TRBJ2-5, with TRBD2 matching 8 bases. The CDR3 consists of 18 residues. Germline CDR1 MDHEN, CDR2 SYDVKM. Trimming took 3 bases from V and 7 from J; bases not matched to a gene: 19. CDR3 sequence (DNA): TGTGCCAGCAGTTTTTCCCTTGGGGCTAGCGGGTCCGGGGGGACCCAGTACTTC. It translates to CASSFSLGASGSGGTQYF.

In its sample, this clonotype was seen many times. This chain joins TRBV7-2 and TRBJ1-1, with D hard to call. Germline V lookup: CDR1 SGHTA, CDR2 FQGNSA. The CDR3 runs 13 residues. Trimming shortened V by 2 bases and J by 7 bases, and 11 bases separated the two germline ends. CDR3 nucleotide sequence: TGTGCCAGCAGCTTACGAGGAGGCGATGAAGCTTTCTTT. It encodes CASSLRGGDEAFF.

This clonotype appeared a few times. The CDR3 coding sequence is TGTGCCAGCAGCCAAGATCTCGCAGGGTCGGGGGAGCTGTTTTTT. Translating it yields CASSQDLAGSGELFF. This chain joins TRBV4-2 and TRBJ2-2, with a tentative D call TRBD1 (5 bases). The CDR3 is 15 residues long. Trimming took off 0 bases at V and 8 bases at J, with 13 bases between the two ends. Germline CDR1 is LGHNA and CDR2 is YNFKEQ.

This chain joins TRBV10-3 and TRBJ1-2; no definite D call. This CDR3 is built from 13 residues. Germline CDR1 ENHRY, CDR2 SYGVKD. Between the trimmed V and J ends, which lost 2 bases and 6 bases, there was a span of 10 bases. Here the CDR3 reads CAISEAQEDGYTF. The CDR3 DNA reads TGTGCCATCAGTGAGGCTCAGGAAGATGGCTACACCTTC.

Written as DNA, the CDR3 is TGTGCCAGCAGCATCTACAGGGAAAAACTGTTTTTT. It translates to CASSIYREKLFF. The genes are TRBV11-3 and TRBJ1-4; D perhaps matches TRBD1 (5 bases). V gave up 5 bases and J gave up 8 bases, with 9 bases separating them. Germline values: CDR1 SGHNT, CDR2 YENEEA. The CDR3 runs 12 residues. Combining the CDR3 with reference TRBV11-3 and TRBJ1-4 gives the whole variable domain EAGVVQSPRYKIIEKKQPVAFWCNPISGHNTLYWYLQNLGQGPELLIRYENEEAVDDSQLPKDRFSAERLKGVDSTLKIQPAELGDSAVYLCASSIYREKLFFGSGTQLSVL.

The CDR3 nucleotides are TGCAGCGTTGACGACGGCCGGAACACTGAAGCTTTCTTT. Translating it yields CSVDDGRNTEAFF. The chain recombines TRBV29-1 with TRBJ1-1; D is ambiguous. This CDR3 spans 13 amino acids. Trimming removed 3 bases from V and 1 base from J, with 9 bases in between. Germline V gene sequence: CDR1 SQVTM, CDR2 ANQGSEA.

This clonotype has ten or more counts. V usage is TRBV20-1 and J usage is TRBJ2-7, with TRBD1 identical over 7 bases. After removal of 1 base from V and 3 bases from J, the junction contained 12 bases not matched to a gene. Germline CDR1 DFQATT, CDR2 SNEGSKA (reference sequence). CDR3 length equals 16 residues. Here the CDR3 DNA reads TGCAGTGCTAGAGGAGAGGAAGGGGGCAGTCTCTACGAGCAGTACTTC. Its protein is CSARGEEGGSLYEQYF.

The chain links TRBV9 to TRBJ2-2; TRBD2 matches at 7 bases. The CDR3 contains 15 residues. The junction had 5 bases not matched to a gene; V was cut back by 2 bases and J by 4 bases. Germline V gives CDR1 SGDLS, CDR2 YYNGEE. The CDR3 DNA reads TGTGCCAGCAGCGTGGGAGGGTCAGGCACCGGGGAGCTGTTTTTT. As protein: CASSVGGSGTGELFF.